This note documents a single T cell receptor beta chain sequence. Its specificity is not known. CDR3 length: 15 amino acids. V dropped 1 base and J dropped 0; count of bases not matched to a gene: 3. The V gene's germline CDR1 is SGHTA and CDR2 FQGTGA. This sample is part of a study of graft-versus-host responses after intestinal transplantation. Broader study findings: The highest levels of circulating GvH clones went along with early declines in HvG clones after transplant.

The protocol was immunoSEQ multiplex PCR, while the TCRdb copy is restricted to in-frame clones and leaves out a portion. The sample contains 90,000 to 100,000 clones, 75% to 95% of which appear only once. The sequence came from a human donor who received an intestinal transplant. The input for sequencing was unstimulated CD8+ T cells sorted from spleen or lymph node cells, taken before intestinal transplant. V is TRBV7-3 and J is TRBJ2-7, with TRBD2 matching over 7 bases. The CDR3 nucleotides read TGTGCCAGCAGCTTAAAGAGCGGGGACTCCTACGAGCAGTACTTC. It specifies CASSLKSGDSYEQYF.